This T cell receptor (beta chain) is from a study of T cell responses to AZD1222 COVID-19 vaccine. In the case of this clone: What it binds is not known.

Trimming took off 0 bases at V and 6 bases at J, with 3 bases between the two ends. CDR1 and CDR2 from the germline V gene are LGHNA and YNFKEQ. This CDR3 has 12 residues. Data came from immunoSEQ multiplex PCR; TCRdb stores just in-frame clones and leaves some out. The sample carries approximately 140,000 clones, around 90% recorded once. Study results and caveats: Recipients of two AZD1222 doses showed rising Spike-specific TCR breadth and depth. Repertoire samples came only from after the peak T cell response. The sample set comprised mostly white British donors with more females, and clonal diversity was possibly underestimated.

The origin of this receptor is an adult in good health. The chain is built from TRBV4-2 and TRBJ2-1; D not certain. This material consisted of peripheral blood, taken on day 0 of AZD1222 vaccination. CDR3 amino acids: CASSQEVNEQFF. The CDR3 DNA sequence: TGTGCCAGCAGCCAAGAAGTCAATGAGCAGTTCTTC.